This T cell receptor beta chain was observed in a study of CD8+ T cells in alopecia areata. Study-level results: In lesional scalp, particularly from alopecia totalis/universalis, clonality was higher than in normal scalp. Sequencing of scalp samples also captures resident alphabeta T cells of normal skin.

Sequencing templates came from extracted RNA that was reverse transcribed into cDNA. Sequencing was performed with immunoSEQ multiplex PCR; in TCRdb, only in-frame clones are kept and a portion is missing. This sample has 150,000 or so clones, with 55% found just once. From PBMCs, CD4+ and CD8+ T cells were sorted. Regarding this clone: The antigen remains unidentified.

V lost 0 bases to trimming and J lost 6 bases, with 9 bases between them. CDR1 and CDR2 from the germline V gene are SGDLS and YYNGEE. CDR3 size: 13 residues. This receptor was obtained from a human donor in good health. The source material was CD4+ T cells sorted from blood. This chain joins TRBV9 and TRBJ2-5; D call uncertain. The DNA of the CDR3 is TGTGCCAGCAGCGTAGAGGCTGGTCAGACCCAGTACTTC. It is translated as CASSVEAGQTQYF.